These 15 T cell receptor beta chains were all obtained from the same sample, sequenced in a study of T cells in Graves' hyperthyroidism and ophthalmopathy (dated by TCRdb to between 2018 and 2021). To prepare the library, multiplex PCR was applied. Data came from an Illumina HiSeq 2000. Amplification of TCR beta CDR3 regions was carried out from RNA transcripts. The TCR CDR3 was subjected to a first round of RT-PCR using the HTBI primer set and the Qiagen OneStep RT-PCR kit. Clones were called with MiXCR by TCRdb after fastp trimmed the public reads at Q25, and only in-frame beta chains were retained. Rows are unified per CDR3 protein, each entry keeping the most common DNA and genes. In this sample the table shows roughly 380,000 distinct CDR3 sequences, approximately 15% of which occur a single time. Of the sample, about a fifth is held by the ten largest clones. The source material was blood. All receptors come from a man between 25 and 39 years old with Graves' hyperthyroidism that later progressed to Graves' ophthalmopathy.

Many counts were recorded for this clonotype. This chain uses TRBV28 with TRBJ1-3, with TRBD1 as a possible D gene (5 bases). Germline V lookup: CDR1 MDHEN, CDR2 SYDVKM. V lost 11 bases and J 0 bases, leaving 14 bases between the germline ends. This CDR3 has 14 residues. DNA of the CDR3: TGTGCCGAAGGAAGGGGCCCCTCTGGAAACACCATATATTTT. Amino acids: CAEGRGPSGNTIYF.

CDR3 sequence (DNA): TGTGCCAGCAGCTCGAGGACAGGAACCCACGAGCAGTACTTC. The encoded protein is CASSSRTGTHEQYF. The V and J genes are TRBV7-9 and TRBJ2-7; 7 nucleotides agree with TRBD1. Germline V CDR1 and CDR2: SEHNR, FQNEAQ (reference sequence). The CDR3 is 14 residues long. The V gene end was trimmed by 4 bases and the J gene end by 5 bases; junction bases not matched to a gene: 8. Full variable domain (missing parts from reference TRBV7-9 and TRBJ2-7): DTGVSQNPRHKITKRGQNVTFRCDPISEHNRLYWYRQTLGQGPEFLTYFQNEAQLEKSRLLSDRFSAERPKGSFSTLEIQRTEQGDSAMYLCASSSRTGTHEQYFGPGTRLTVT.

This clonotype was seen more than once but under ten times. This chain connects TRBV12-3 or TRBV12-4 to TRBJ2-7; 8 nucleotides line up with TRBD2. The CDR3 is made up of 14 amino acids. Trimming at V came to 3 bases and at J to 5 bases, leaving 6 bases not matched to a gene. DNA of the CDR3: TGTGCCAGCAGTTTCGGGGGGGGGGCCCACGAGCAGTACTTC. Translation: CASSFGGGAHEQYF.

This clonotype was detected only a few times. CDR3 DNA: TGTGCCAGCAGCCAAGATGCGGTATTCAGTTTGACTAATGAAAAACTGTTTTTT. Encoded protein: CASSQDAVFSLTNEKLFF. V usage is TRBV14 and J usage is TRBJ1-4; D gene uncertain. Trimming shortened V by 0 bases and J by 2 bases, and 16 bases separated the two germline ends. The CDR3 sequence is 18 residues long. Germline V gene data show CDR1 as SGHDN and CDR2 as FVKESK.

There are many counts of this clonotype. CDR3 residues: CASSTSRGLEKLFF. CDR3 in DNA: TGTGCCAGCAGCACCTCTAGGGGGTTGGAAAAACTGTTTTTT. The rearrangement uses TRBV12-3 or TRBV12-4 and TRBJ1-4; possibly TRBD1 for D (6 bases). The CDR3 is 14 amino acids. V lost 6 bases to trimming and J lost 8 bases, with 16 bases between them.

This clonotype was detected many times. The chain carries TRBV28 and TRBJ1-2; a possible D gene is TRBD1 (5 bases). Germline-derived CDR1 and CDR2 are MDHEN and SYDVKM. The germline V and J ends were trimmed by 8 bases and 4 bases, with 14 bases remaining between them. This CDR3 is built from 13 residues. The CDR3 DNA is TGTGCCAGCTTGTACAGTGGGGCCTATGGCTACACCTTC. It encodes CASLYSGAYGYTF.

The table lists this clonotype with a few counts. V is TRBV19 and J is TRBJ1-5; D not resolved. V was pared by 7 bases and J by 6 bases, with 13 bases between. In germline, CDR1 is LNHDA, CDR2 SQIVND (reference sequence). The CDR3 covers 13 residues. The CDR3 bases are TGTGCCAGTACCCCGCAAGCTCCTCAGCCCCAGCATTTT. Translating gives CASTPQAPQPQHF.

This clonotype was counted ten times or more. V and J are TRBV28 and TRBJ2-2; no clear D gene. Trimming removed 8 bases at V and 4 bases at J, with 17 bases between. The CDR3 is made up of 15 amino acids. Germline V lookup: CDR1 MDHEN, CDR2 SYDVKM. In DNA, the CDR3 is TGTGCCAGCTCTCGGCGCCAGGAGAGCACCGGGGAGCTGTTTTTT. This gives the protein CASSRRQESTGELFF.

Ten or more counts support this clonotype. The chain recombines TRBV4-1 with TRBJ2-7, with a tentative D call TRBD1 (6 bases). CDR1 MGHRA and CDR2 YSYEKL come from the germline V gene. The CDR3 contains 16 residues. Trimming shortened V by 2 bases and J by 7 bases, and 21 bases separated the two germline ends. CDR3 sequence reads: CASSQRTDRTIPEQYF. Written as DNA, the CDR3 is TGCGCCAGCAGCCAAAGGACGGACAGAACCATCCCTGAGCAGTACTTC.

The chain carries TRBV10-3 and TRBJ2-7; D assignment may be TRBD1 or TRBD2 (5 bases each). Germline V gene sequence: CDR1 ENHRY, CDR2 SYGVKD. The CDR3 is 12 residues long. Trimming removed 6 bases from V and 9 bases from J, with 15 bases in between. The DNA for the CDR3 is TGTGCCATCAGGGGACCAGTTGGCGGGCAGTACTTC. Translated: CAIRGPVGGQYF.

This clonotype was seen repeatedly, ten times or more. The chain couples TRBV12-3 or TRBV12-4 to TRBJ2-3; the D gene could be TRBD1 or TRBD2 (5 bases each). The CDR3 length is 13 residues. Between the trimmed V and J ends, which lost 6 bases and 0 bases, there was a span of 7 bases. In nucleotides, the CDR3 is TGTGCCAGCAGACGGGACAGCACAGATACGCAGTATTTT. Residues: CASRRDSTDTQYF.

V is TRBV20-1 and J is TRBJ1-6; D remains unclear. CDR3 length equals 15 residues. Trimming stripped 0 bases from V and 7 bases from J, with 13 bases between. CDR1 and CDR2 from the germline V gene are DFQATT and SNEGSKA (reference sequence). The CDR3: CSARDQREVNSPLHF. The CDR3 nucleotides read TGCAGTGCTAGAGACCAAAGGGAAGTAAATTCACCCCTCCACTTT.

At least ten counts were recorded for this clonotype. This rearrangement joins TRBV20-1 to TRBJ2-3; D is possibly TRBD2 (6 bases). V was trimmed by 5 bases and J by 2 bases, leaving 11 bases between them. The CDR3 loop spans 13 amino acids. Germline values: CDR1 DFQATT, CDR2 SNEGSKA (reference sequence). The CDR3 protein is CSADRGNTDTQYF. The DNA of the CDR3 is TGCAGTGCTGATCGGGGGAACACAGATACGCAGTATTTT.

This sequence joins TRBV4-1 and TRBJ2-3, with unresolved D. The CDR3 extends over 14 amino acids. V was shortened by 0 bases and J by 6 bases, with 10 bases between the two germline ends. CDR1 and CDR2 (germline): MGHRA, YSYEKL. The CDR3 bases are TGCGCCAGCAGCCAAGACGGCGTATGGGATACGCAGTATTTT. It encodes CASSQDGVWDTQYF.

This clonotype has at least ten counts. V is TRBV12-3 or TRBV12-4 and J is TRBJ2-1, with D perhaps matching TRBD2 (7 bases). There are 16 residues in the CDR3. Trimming left V 6 bases short and J 1 base short, with 16 bases between. The CDR3 loop reads CASRGWGGQSYNEQFF. In DNA form, the CDR3 reads TGTGCCAGCAGGGGGTGGGGGGGCCAATCCTACAATGAGCAGTTCTTC.